This note documents a single TCR beta chain sequence. The data were obtained in a study of shared clonotypes between healthy human individuals. Across the whole study: The cohort comprised a couple of women and a few men. Their ages spanned 18 to 49 years.

CD45RO-negative, CCR7-selected cells formed the naive CD8 fraction, which excluded terminally differentiated effector memory CD45RA+ cells. The CDR3 is 16 residues long. Germline V gives CDR1 LNHDA, CDR2 SQIVND (reference sequence). V shed 5 bases and J 0 bases; nucleotides not matched to a gene: 9. In the original workflow: Quality scores were absent from the junction-only immunoSEQ sequences, so filtering differed. The assay was immunoSEQ multiplex PCR, and TCRdb's table has in-frame clones only and misses some. The V and J calls and clone size were taken over from that table, and D and trimming were inferred from the DNA. The sample contains roughly 1,800,000 clones, approximately 95% of which appear only once.

This sequence was found in a man aged 18-30 years in good health. Sequences were obtained from naive CD8+ T cells sorted from blood. This chain links TRBV19 with TRBJ1-2, with 7 bases identical to TRBD1. The CDR3 DNA is TGTGCCAGTAGTGCAGTACGGGACAGATCTAACTATGGCTACACCTTC. Translating gives CASSAVRDRSNYGYTF. The full variable domain, its missing parts supplied by reference TRBV19 and TRBJ1-2, is DGGITQSPKYLFRKEGQNVTLSCEQNLNHDAMYWYRQDPGQGLRLIYYSQIVNDFQKGDIAEGYSVSREKKESFPLTVTSAQKNPTAFYLCASSAVRDRSNYGYTFGSGTRLTVV.